This passage covers 28 T cell receptor beta chains from one sample sequenced in a study of identical twins. MiXCR, applied by TCRdb to the 5' RACE reads, yields one record per CDR3 protein. The sample includes approximately 670,000 distinct CDR3 sequences, around 5.7% of them seen just once. Sample: naive T cells sorted from blood. The receptors shown here come from a young man in good health.

This clonotype was found many times. The chain employs TRBV5-1 and TRBJ2-5, with D unclear. V lost 0 bases to trimming and J lost 5 bases, with 5 bases between them. CDR3 length: 12 residues. Germline-derived CDR1 and CDR2 are SGHRS and YFSETQ. The CDR3: CASSLDWETQYF. CDR3 DNA: TGCGCCAGCAGCTTGGACTGGGAGACCCAGTACTTC.

This clonotype has only a few counts. The CDR3 sequence: CASSSLGTGKTGELFF. DNA of the CDR3: TGCGCCAGCAGCTCTCTGGGGACAGGGAAGACCGGGGAGCTGTTTTTT. The rearrangement joins TRBV5-1 to TRBJ2-2, with TRBD1 identical over 9 bases. CDR1 and CDR2 from the germline V gene are SGHRS and YFSETQ. The V segment lost 3 bases and the J segment 5 bases; nucleotides outside the gene matches: 8. This CDR3 has 16 residues.

The rearrangement uses TRBV7-8 and TRBJ2-3, with 10 bases lining up with TRBD2. This CDR3 region has 14 residues. CDR1 is SGHVS and CDR2 is FQNEAQ in the germline V gene. The CDR3 DNA reads TGTGCTATACGGACTAGCGGAATCACAGATACGCAGTATTTT. It yields the protein CAIRTSGITDTQYF.

This clonotype came up many times. The V call is TRBV12-3 or TRBV12-4, the J call TRBJ1-5; 9 bases are a match to TRBD1. This CDR3 is built from 14 residues. Losses at the gene ends were 7 bases for V and 6 bases for J; bases not matched to a gene: 7. Here the CDR3 reads CASTWTGELQPQHF. In DNA, the CDR3 is TGTGCCAGCACCTGGACAGGGGAACTTCAGCCCCAGCATTTT.

This clonotype was detected only a few times. The rearrangement uses TRBV5-1 and TRBJ2-3; 13 positions agree with TRBD2. The CDR3 covers 17 residues. Germline trimming cut 1 base from V and 2 bases from J; bases unmatched to any gene: 4. CDR1 is SGHRS and CDR2 is YFSETQ in the germline V gene. CDR3 residues: CASSLKLAGGFTDTQYF. The DNA for the CDR3 is TGCGCCAGCAGCTTGAAACTAGCGGGAGGGTTCACAGATACGCAGTATTTT.

As concerns this clonotype: Possible read error: a much larger clone is one base away. V and J are TRBV29-1 and TRBJ2-7; weak D call: TRBD2 (6 bases). The germline V gene encodes CDR1 SQVTM and CDR2 ANQGSEA. The V and J ends lost 1 base and 1 base respectively, with 17 bases between them. The CDR3 is made up of 16 amino acids. Written as DNA, the CDR3 is TGCAGCGTTGAAGGGGAGGCCCAAGGACCTTCCTACGAGCAGTACTTC. As protein: CSVEGEAQGPSYEQYF.

This clonotype has ten or more counts. The chain combines TRBV4-2 with TRBJ2-1; 8 nucleotides agree with TRBD2. J lost 7 bases, V lost 4 bases, and 12 bases had no gene match. The length of the CDR3 is 16 residues. CDR1 is LGHNA, CDR2 YNFKEQ, per germline. In nucleotides, the CDR3 is TGTGCCAGCAGCCCTGCTGGGCGGGAGGCTAGAAATGAGCAGTTCTTC. Amino acid sequence: CASSPAGREARNEQFF.

The table lists this clonotype with many counts. V and J are TRBV12-3 or TRBV12-4 and TRBJ2-6; unclear D gene. The CDR3 length is 15 residues. Trimming removed 6 bases from V and 2 bases from J, with 11 bases in between. CDR3 sequence: CASSTRQAGANVLTF. The CDR3 DNA reads as TGTGCCAGCAGCACCCGGCAAGCTGGGGCCAACGTCCTGACTTTC.

In this sample, this clonotype turned up many times. The rearrangement joins TRBV20-1 to TRBJ1-3; D remains unclear. With 0 bases removed from V and 1 base from J, the gap between germline ends came to 7 bases. Germline-derived CDR1 and CDR2 are DFQATT and SNEGSKA (reference sequence). The CDR3 runs to 14 residues. The CDR3 reads CSARDATSGNTIYF. The CDR3 nucleotides read TGCAGTGCTAGAGATGCTACTTCTGGAAACACCATATATTTT.

This clonotype came up a few times. V gene TRBV27 combines with J gene TRBJ2-1, with D perhaps matching TRBD1 or TRBD2 (5 bases each). Germline V CDR1 and CDR2: MNHEY, SMNVEV (reference sequence). V was pared by 7 bases and J by 2 bases, with 18 bases between. The CDR3 is 16 amino acids. This CDR3 reads CASIGAGVRTYNEQFF. The CDR3, as DNA: TGTGCCAGCATAGGGGCGGGTGTTAGAACCTACAATGAGCAGTTCTTC.

The chain employs TRBV7-9 and TRBJ2-5; D is possibly TRBD2 (5 bases). The germline V and J ends were trimmed by 5 bases and 3 bases, with 10 bases remaining between them. This CDR3 contains 13 residues. CDR1 and CDR2 (germline): SEHNR, FQNEAQ (reference sequence). The CDR3: CASSGPGEETQYF. The CDR3 nucleotides are TGTGCCAGCAGCGGTCCCGGGGAAGAGACCCAGTACTTC.

The gene calls are TRBV5-1 and TRBJ2-1; the match to TRBD2 covers 13 bases. This CDR3 region has 17 residues. V lost 2 bases, J lost 8 bases, and 10 bases stayed unmatched. Germline loops: CDR1 SGHRS, CDR2 YFSETQ. The CDR3 sequence: CASSLGLLAGGADEQFF. In nucleotides, the CDR3 is TGCGCCAGCAGCTTAGGGTTACTAGCGGGAGGGGCCGATGAGCAGTTCTTC.

The rearrangement joins TRBV6-5 to TRBJ2-7; no reliable D call. This CDR3 is built from 14 residues. V was trimmed by 0 bases and J by 5 bases, leaving 11 bases between them. CDR1 is MNHEY, CDR2 SVGAGI, per germline. As DNA, the CDR3 is TGTGCCAGCAGTTACTCGAGAACTCTAAACGAGCAGTACGTC. Protein: CASSYSRTLNEQYV.

This clonotype was picked up a small number of times. Germline is not matched at one junction end, which may reflect a read error. V is TRBV5-4 and J is TRBJ1-1; D gene unclear. This CDR3 comprises 16 residues. In germline, CDR1 is SGHNT, CDR2 YYREEE (reference sequence). The CDR3, as DNA: TGTGCCAGCAGCTTGGCCTTTGACTTGGTGAAAACTGAAGCTTTCTTT. It codes for CASSLAFDLVKTEAFF. The entire variable domain, with the rest obtained from reference TRBV5-4 and TRBJ1-1, is as follows: ETGVTQSPTHLIKTRGQQVTLRCSSQSGHNTVSWYQQALGQGPQFIFQYYREEENGRGNFPPRFSGLQFPNYSSELNVNALELDDSALYLCASSLAFDLVKTEAFFGQGTRLTVV.

The V gene is TRBV5-1, the J gene TRBJ2-2, with 7 bases matching TRBD1. Germline V gene sequence: CDR1 SGHRS, CDR2 YFSETQ. With 4 bases clipped from V and 0 bases from J, the junction kept 9 bases outside the gene matches. The CDR3 runs 17 residues. DNA of the CDR3: TGCGCCAGCAGCCGAACTGGACAGGCCGCGAACACCGGGGAGCTGTTTTTT. As protein: CASSRTGQAANTGELFF.

This clonotype has ten or more counts. The chain links TRBV12-3 or TRBV12-4 to TRBJ2-5; 11 nucleotides match TRBD2. The trim removed 3 bases at V and 5 bases at J, leaving 2 bases unmatched. The CDR3 is 14 amino acids. In DNA, the CDR3 is TGTGCCAGCAGTTTCACTAGCGGGAGCGAGACCCAGTACTTC. It translates to CASSFTSGSETQYF.

The genes are TRBV27 and TRBJ2-7; D gene ambiguous. This CDR3 spans 9 amino acids. Germline V CDR1 and CDR2: MNHEY, SMNVEV (reference sequence). V lost 7 bases to trimming and J lost 5 bases, with 3 bases between them. The CDR3 DNA follows: TGTGCCAGCACCCACGAGCAGTACGTC. It translates to CASTHEQYV.

This clonotype was detected only a few times. The CDR3 sequence: CASSLETGNEKLFF. For the CDR3, the DNA is TGCGCCAGCAGCTTGGAGACGGGTAATGAAAAACTGTTTTTT. The V gene is TRBV5-1, the J gene TRBJ1-4; D uncertain. The CDR3 length is 14 residues. The V gene lost 0 bases and the J gene lost 4 bases, with 7 bases spanning the gap. Germline values: CDR1 SGHRS, CDR2 YFSETQ. The full variable domain, in which reference TRBV5-1 and TRBJ1-4 provide the parts outside the CDR3, is KAGVTQTPRYLIKTRGQQVTLSCSPISGHRSVSWYQQTPGQGLQFLFEYFSETQRNKGNFPGRFSGRQFSNSRSEMNVSTLELGDSALYLCASSLETGNEKLFFGSGTQLSVL.

This clonotype occurred many times. This sequence joins TRBV6-8 and TRBJ2-1; D unresolved. Germline lookup yields CDR1 MNHGY and CDR2 SAAAGT. Trimming took 4 bases from V and 2 from J, leaving 12 bases between them. The CDR3 loop spans 15 amino acids. The CDR3 bases are TGTGCCAGCAGTTTAGGCCAGCCTACCTACAATGAGCAGTTCTTC. As protein: CASSLGQPTYNEQFF.

This clonotype was counted ten times or more. V usage is TRBV5-1 and J usage is TRBJ2-3, with D hard to call. The CDR3 has 13 amino acids. Germline V CDR1 and CDR2: SGHRS, YFSETQ. The ends were cut back, 0 bases at V and 2 bases at J, with 4 bases in the middle. In DNA, the CDR3 is TGCGCCAGCAGCTTGGGATACACAGATACGCAGTATTTT. Translation gives CASSLGYTDTQYF.

The J gene is TRBJ2-1, the V gene TRBV7-3; TRBD2 matches at 9 bases. The V and J ends lost 6 bases and 6 bases, in that order; junction bases with no gene match: 6. The CDR3 consists of 14 residues. The germline V gene encodes CDR1 SGHTA and CDR2 FQGTGA. CDR3 amino acids: CASRVAGAGNEQFF. In nucleotides, the CDR3 is TGTGCCAGCAGGGTAGCGGGAGCCGGCAATGAGCAGTTCTTC. Combining the CDR3 with reference TRBV7-3 and TRBJ2-1 gives the whole variable domain GAGVSQTPSNKVTEKGKYVELRCDPISGHTALYWYRQSLGQGPEFLIYFQGTGAADDSGLPNDRFFAVRPEGSVSTLKIQRTERGDSAVYLCASRVAGAGNEQFFGPGTRLTVL.

This clonotype was seen only a few times. Here the CDR3 reads CSAGLRETQYF. CDR3 bases: TGCAGTGCGGGACTACGGGAGACCCAGTACTTC. The chain uses TRBV20-1 and TRBJ2-5, with 7 bases matching TRBD2. The V gene's germline CDR1 is DFQATT and CDR2 SNEGSKA (reference sequence). J was trimmed by 5 bases and V by 6 bases; bases with no gene match: 3. The CDR3 is 11 residues long.

At least ten counts were recorded for this clonotype. The chain recombines TRBV20-1 with TRBJ2-2, with D perhaps TRBD1 or TRBD2 (6 bases each). The CDR3 contains 16 residues. CDR1 is DFQATT and CDR2 is SNEGSKA in the germline V gene (reference sequence). V was shortened by 0 bases and J by 3 bases, with 14 bases between the two germline ends. The CDR3 DNA reads TGCAGTGCTAGAGATCGGAGGGGACATGACACCGGGGAGCTGTTTTTT. It specifies CSARDRRGHDTGELFF.

This clonotype has a count of ten or more. The chain couples TRBV5-1 to TRBJ2-5; the D gene could be TRBD1 or TRBD2 (6 bases each). The CDR3 has 11 amino acids. Germline V gene sequence: CDR1 SGHRS, CDR2 YFSETQ. Trimming pared 6 bases from V and 5 bases from J, leaving 8 bases between. The CDR3 loop reads CASKGGETQYF. The DNA of the CDR3 is TGCGCCAGCAAAGGGGGGGAGACCCAGTACTTC. The full variable domain, rest sourced from reference TRBV5-1 and TRBJ2-5, is KAGVTQTPRYLIKTRGQQVTLSCSPISGHRSVSWYQQTPGQGLQFLFEYFSETQRNKGNFPGRFSGRQFSNSRSEMNVSTLELGDSALYLCASKGGETQYFGPGTRLLVL.

This clonotype was counted at least ten times. The chain joins TRBV20-1 to TRBJ2-3; D might be TRBD2 (5 bases). This CDR3 is 13 amino acids long. Per the germline V gene, CDR1 is DFQATT and CDR2 is SNEGSKA (reference sequence). Trimming took 4 bases from V and 1 from J, leaving 9 bases between them. CDR3 loop: CSAMKLGTDTQYF. The CDR3 DNA sequence: TGCAGTGCTATGAAACTAGGCACAGATACGCAGTATTTT.

This clonotype has ten or more counts. The CDR3: CASSLGQIQETQYF. CDR3 DNA sequence: TGCGCCAGCAGCTTGGGACAGATCCAAGAGACCCAGTACTTC. The chain carries TRBV5-1 and TRBJ2-5; maybe TRBD1 (5 bases). The CDR3 contains 14 residues. Trimming shortened V by 0 bases and J by 1 base, and 7 bases separated the two germline ends. Germline V lookup: CDR1 SGHRS, CDR2 YFSETQ.

Concerning this clonotype: The junction differs from germline at one of its ends, possibly a read error. V gene TRBV7-9 combines with J gene TRBJ2-7; weak D call: TRBD2 (6 bases). CDR1 is SEHNR and CDR2 is FQNEAQ in the germline V gene (reference sequence). The CDR3 spans 11 residues. DNA of the CDR3: TGTGCCAGCAACTTAGCGGATCCCCTGTACTTC. Translated, it gives CASNLADPLYF.

This CDR3 is CAWSVISWEQYF. DNA for the CDR3: TGTGCCTGGAGTGTGATCTCGTGGGAGCAGTACTTC. The chain links TRBV30 to TRBJ2-7, with D hard to call. Trimming removed 0 bases from V and 7 bases from J, with 10 bases in between. Germline CDR1 is GTSNPN and CDR2 is SVGIG (reference sequence). CDR3 length equals 12 residues.